These 23 T cell receptor beta chains were all obtained from the same sample, sequenced in a study of T cell changes during pregnancy in multiple sclerosis. Assay: immunoSEQ multiplex PCR; the TCRdb copy retains only in-frame clones and omits some. The sample holds over 45,000 clones, about nine tenths seen once. This sample comprised peripheral blood, obtained in the first trimester of pregnancy. The receptors derive from a female donor in good health, enrolled as a control in a pregnancy study.

The chain couples TRBV2 to TRBJ2-7; D call uncertain. Germline V gene lookup returns CDR1 SNHLY and CDR2 FYNNEI. V lost 5 bases and J 0 bases, leaving 11 bases between the germline ends. The CDR3 is 14 residues long. The chain's CDR3 is CASSLTTFSYEQYF. The CDR3 region has the DNA TGTGCCAGCAGTCTCACTACCTTCTCCTACGAGCAGTACTTC.

V gene TRBV15 combines with J gene TRBJ2-7; D perhaps matches TRBD1 (5 bases). This CDR3 is built from 14 residues. The V gene's germline CDR1 is LNHNV and CDR2 YYDKDF (reference sequence). Trimming removed 1 base from V and 3 bases from J, with 10 bases in between. CDR3 nucleotides: TGTGCCACCAGCAGAGGAGTTCAGGGCTACGAGCAGTACTTC. It encodes CATSRGVQGYEQYF.

The chain employs TRBV19 and TRBJ1-5; 7 nucleotides match TRBD1. The CDR3 has 17 residues. Germline CDR1 and CDR2: LNHDA and SQIVND (reference sequence). V lost 5 bases and J lost 6; bases outside the gene matches: 16. CDR3 sequence: CASSPYNDRDLGQPQHF. CDR3 in DNA: TGTGCCAGTAGTCCGTACAACGACAGGGACCTTGGTCAGCCCCAGCATTTT.

The chain employs TRBV4-2 and TRBJ2-1; 7 nucleotides match TRBD2. CDR3 size: 14 residues. Germline CDR1 and CDR2: LGHNA and YNFKEQ. After removal of 1 base from V and 7 bases from J, the junction contained 4 bases not matched to a gene. The DNA of the CDR3 is TGTGCCAGCAGCCAAGGGGGGGGGAGGAATGAGCAGTTCTTC. Amino acids: CASSQGGGRNEQFF.

J is TRBJ1-1 and V is TRBV5-1; D is unclear. The V end was cut by 0 bases, the J end by 4 bases, with 10 bases between. CDR1 is SGHRS and CDR2 is YFSETQ in the germline V gene. The CDR3 consists of 14 residues. The CDR3 is CASSLAFEGTEAFF. For the CDR3, the DNA is TGCGCCAGCAGCTTGGCCTTCGAGGGCACTGAAGCTTTCTTT.

The rearrangement joins TRBV4-1 to TRBJ2-7; 7 bases map to TRBD1. The CDR3 has 14 amino acids. V trimming: 3 bases; J trimming: 7 bases; junction bases outside the gene matches: 9. Germline V gene sequence: CDR1 MGHRA, CDR2 YSYEKL. The CDR3 DNA sequence: TGCGCCAGCAGCCACGGGACAGATACTTTGGAGCAGTACTTC. Protein: CASSHGTDTLEQYF.

V usage is TRBV7-6 and J usage is TRBJ2-7; a weak D match, TRBD1 (6 bases). Germline V CDR1 and CDR2: SGHVS, FNYEAQ. V lost 5 bases, J lost 3 bases, and 14 bases lay in between. This CDR3 is built from 14 residues. This CDR3 reads CASSQPGQDYEQYF. The CDR3 coding sequence is TGTGCCAGCAGCCAACCGGGACAAGACTACGAGCAGTACTTC.

The chain recombines TRBV5-1 with TRBJ2-1; D unclear. The ends were cut back, 3 bases at V and 0 bases at J, with 10 bases in the middle. This CDR3 comprises 15 residues. Per germline, CDR1 SGHRS and CDR2 YFSETQ. The CDR3 reads CASSSDWSSYNEQFF. For the CDR3, the DNA is TGCGCCAGCAGCTCCGACTGGAGCTCCTACAATGAGCAGTTCTTC.

This sequence joins TRBV19 and TRBJ2-6, with D maybe TRBD1 (6 bases). The CDR3 is 17 residues long. V was cut by 3 bases and J by 4 bases, with 16 bases left in between. CDR1 is LNHDA and CDR2 is SQIVND in the germline V gene (reference sequence). The CDR3 DNA reads TGTGCCAGTAGTATGGGTAAGGGGGTGATCGGGGCCAACGTCCTGACTTTC. It translates to CASSMGKGVIGANVLTF.

The V and J genes are TRBV5-1 and TRBJ2-7; 11 bases map to TRBD2. Per germline, CDR1 SGHRS and CDR2 YFSETQ. J lost 5 bases, V lost 7 bases, and 11 bases had no gene match. This CDR3 is 15 amino acids long. Here the CDR3 DNA reads TGCGCCAGCCGATCTAATAGCGGGAGGGGAAACGAGCAGTACTTC. Its translation: CASRSNSGRGNEQYF. The whole variable domain, filled in from reference TRBV5-1 and TRBJ2-7, reads KAGVTQTPRYLIKTRGQQVTLSCSPISGHRSVSWYQQTPGQGLQFLFEYFSETQRNKGNFPGRFSGRQFSNSRSEMNVSTLELGDSALYLCASRSNSGRGNEQYFGPGTRLTVT.

The J gene is TRBJ2-7, the V gene TRBV30; 7 bases match TRBD1. V lost 5 bases and J lost 5; bases outside the gene matches: 3. The germline gives CDR1 GTSNPN, CDR2 SVGIG (reference sequence). This CDR3 is built from 11 residues. As DNA, the CDR3 is TGTGCCTGGGAACAGGGGCACGAGCAGTACTTC. Residues: CAWEQGHEQYF.

The DNA of the CDR3 is TGTGCCACCAGCAGAGAGGGGGCCGACACAGATACGCAGTATTTT. Protein: CATSREGADTDTQYF. The chain couples TRBV15 to TRBJ2-3, with D possibly matching TRBD1 (6 bases). Per the germline V gene, CDR1 is LNHNV and CDR2 is YYDKDF (reference sequence). The CDR3 loop spans 15 amino acids. V was clipped by 0 bases and J by 2 bases, with 9 bases between them.

The rearrangement links TRBV4-1 to TRBJ1-5; 7 bases map to TRBD1. The CDR3 is 17 amino acids. V dropped 4 bases and J dropped 1; count of bases not matched to a gene: 10. Germline CDR1 and CDR2: MGHRA and YSYEKL. CDR3 protein: CASSLTLQGLSNQPQHF. CDR3 DNA: TGCGCCAGCAGCCTTACACTACAGGGGTTAAGCAATCAGCCCCAGCATTTT.

The V and J genes are TRBV6-4 and TRBJ2-1; 8 bases match TRBD2. Germline V gene lookup returns CDR1 MRHNA and CDR2 SNTAGT. The trim removed 0 bases at V and 10 bases at J, leaving 11 bases unmatched. CDR3 length: 16 residues. CDR3 sequence reads: CASSDSTISGGREQFF. In DNA form, the CDR3 reads TGTGCCAGCAGTGACTCGACTATAAGCGGGGGAAGGGAGCAGTTCTTC.

This chain joins TRBV27 and TRBJ2-1, with 15 bases fitting TRBD2. Germline loops: CDR1 MNHEY, CDR2 SMNVEV (reference sequence). The CDR3 has 17 amino acids. Germline trimming cut 5 bases from V and 9 bases from J; bases unmatched to any gene: 11. The CDR3 coding sequence is TGTGCCAGCAGTCCCCGAGGGACTAGCGGGAGGAAAGGTGAGCAGTTCTTC. Translation gives CASSPRGTSGRKGEQFF.

This rearrangement joins TRBV7-2 to TRBJ1-1; D is ambiguous. V lost 3 bases to trimming and J lost 1 base, with 6 bases between them. Per germline, CDR1 SGHTA and CDR2 FQGNSA. The CDR3 contains 13 residues. CDR3 bases: TGTGCCAGCAGCTTGACGGGGAACACTGAAGCTTTCTTT. Residues: CASSLTGNTEAFF.

The V call is TRBV28, the J call TRBJ2-4, with D perhaps TRBD2 (6 bases). The CDR3 has 15 amino acids. Germline V lookup: CDR1 MDHEN, CDR2 SYDVKM. Trimming removed 4 bases at V and 7 bases at J, with 17 bases between. The CDR3 nucleotides read TGTGCCAGCAGTTCAGATGGAGCGGGTGGGAACATTCAGTACTTC. This encodes CASSSDGAGGNIQYF.

This clone was observed once. J is TRBJ2-1 and V is TRBV5-4; 14 positions agree with TRBD2. The CDR3 runs 17 residues. J lost 9 bases, V lost 5 bases, and 13 bases had no gene match. The germline gives CDR1 SGHNT, CDR2 YYREEE (reference sequence). CDR3 DNA: TGTGCCAGCAGTCTGAGCGGGACTAGCGGGAGTCGGCGTGAGCAGTTCTTC. As protein: CASSLSGTSGSRREQFF.

The rearrangement uses TRBV18 and TRBJ1-6; no firm D call. This CDR3 has 13 residues. Germline lookup yields CDR1 KGHSH and CDR2 LQKENI. The V and J ends lost 3 bases and 8 bases respectively, with 8 bases between them. For the CDR3, the DNA is TGTGCCAGCTCACCCAATGGAGATTCACCCCTCCACTTT. Its translation: CASSPNGDSPLHF.

The chain is built from TRBV28 and TRBJ1-2, with 9 bases fitting TRBD1. Germline V gives CDR1 MDHEN, CDR2 SYDVKM. The V gene end was trimmed by 5 bases and the J gene end by 8 bases; junction bases not matched to a gene: 9. This CDR3 has 14 residues. CDR3 bases: TGTGCCAGCAGTACTCGGACAGGGGTTACCGGCTACACCTTC. It specifies CASSTRTGVTGYTF.

The chain employs TRBV11-3 and TRBJ1-1, with D uncertain. The V gene's germline CDR1 is SGHNT and CDR2 YENEEA. This CDR3 comprises 13 residues. V dropped 5 bases and J dropped 6 bases, with 13 bases sitting between them. The CDR3 region is CASSARESAEAFF. The CDR3 nucleotides read TGTGCCAGCAGCGCCCGAGAGTCTGCTGAAGCTTTCTTT.

This chain uses TRBV2 with TRBJ2-5; 11 bases align to TRBD2. Germline CDR1 and CDR2: SNHLY and FYNNEI. Trimming at V came to 8 bases and at J to 5 bases, leaving 13 bases not matched to a gene. The CDR3 contains 16 residues. The DNA for the CDR3 is TGTGCCAGCCCACTAGCGGGAGAATCATCTAAGGAGACCCAGTACTTC. It yields the protein CASPLAGESSKETQYF. Drawing the rest from reference TRBV2 and TRBJ2-5, the complete variable domain is EPEVTQTPSHQVTQMGQEVILRCVPISNHLYFYWYRQILGQKVEFLVSFYNNEISEKSEIFDDQFSVERPDGSNFTLKIRSTKLEDSAMYFCASPLAGESSKETQYFGPGTRLLVL.

The V and J genes are TRBV11-3 and TRBJ2-7; 10 bases agree with TRBD1. Unmatched junction bases numbered 5, after V lost 5 bases and J lost 1 base. CDR1 and CDR2 from the germline V gene are SGHNT and YENEEA. The CDR3 has 15 residues. The CDR3 DNA reads TGTGCCAGCAGCCCGGGACAGGGGAGTTCCTACGAGCAGTACTTC. Its protein product is CASSPGQGSSYEQYF.